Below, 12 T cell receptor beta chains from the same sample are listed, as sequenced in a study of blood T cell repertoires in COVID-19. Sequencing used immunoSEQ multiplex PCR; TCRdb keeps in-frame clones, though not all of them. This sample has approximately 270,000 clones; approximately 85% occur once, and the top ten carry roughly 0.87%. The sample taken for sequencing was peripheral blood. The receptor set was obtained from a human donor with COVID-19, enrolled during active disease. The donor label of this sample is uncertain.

CDR3 bases: TGCGCCAGCAGCCAACAAATTACAGGGGCGAACACTGAAGCTTTCTTT. This encodes CASSQQITGANTEAFF. This chain connects TRBV4-3 to TRBJ1-1, with 7 bases that match TRBD1. CDR3 length: 16 residues. V was clipped by 2 bases and J by 1 base; unmatched bases: 7. CDR1 is LGHNA and CDR2 is YSLEER in the germline V gene.

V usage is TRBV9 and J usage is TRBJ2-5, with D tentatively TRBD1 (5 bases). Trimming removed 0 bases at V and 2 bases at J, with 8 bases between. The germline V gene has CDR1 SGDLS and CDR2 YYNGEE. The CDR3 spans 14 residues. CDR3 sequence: CASSVDDRQETQYF. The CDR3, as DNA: TGTGCCAGCAGCGTAGACGACAGACAAGAGACCCAGTACTTC.

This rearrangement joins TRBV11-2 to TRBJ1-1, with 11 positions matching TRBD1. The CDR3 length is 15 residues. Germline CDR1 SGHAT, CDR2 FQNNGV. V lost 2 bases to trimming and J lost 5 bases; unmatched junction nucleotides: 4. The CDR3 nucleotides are TGTGCCAGCAGCTTAAGGACAGGGGGCGCGACTGAAGCTTTCTTT. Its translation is CASSLRTGGATEAFF.

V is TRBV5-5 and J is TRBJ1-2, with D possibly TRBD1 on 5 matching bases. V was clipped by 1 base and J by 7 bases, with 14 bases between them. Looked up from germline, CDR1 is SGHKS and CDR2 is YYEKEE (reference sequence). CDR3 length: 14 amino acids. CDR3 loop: CASSLMAGSGGYTF. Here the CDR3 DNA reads TGTGCCAGCAGCTTGATGGCAGGGTCGGGTGGCTACACCTTC.

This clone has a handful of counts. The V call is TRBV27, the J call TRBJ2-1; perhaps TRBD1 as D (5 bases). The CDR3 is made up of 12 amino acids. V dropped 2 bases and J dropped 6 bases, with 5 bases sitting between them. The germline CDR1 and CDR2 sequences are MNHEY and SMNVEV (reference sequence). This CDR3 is CASSLRGNEQFF. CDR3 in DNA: TGTGCCAGCAGTTTAAGGGGCAATGAGCAGTTCTTC.

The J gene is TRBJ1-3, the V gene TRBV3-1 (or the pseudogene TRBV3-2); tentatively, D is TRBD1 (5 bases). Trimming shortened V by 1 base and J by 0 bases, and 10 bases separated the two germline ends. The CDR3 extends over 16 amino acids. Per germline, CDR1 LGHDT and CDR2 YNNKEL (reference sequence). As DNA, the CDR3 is TGTGCCAGCAGCCAAGGTGCAGGGTACTCTGGAAACACCATATATTTT. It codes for CASSQGAGYSGNTIYF.

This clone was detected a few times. CDR3 loop: CASGLKRDRESVVRGYTF. As DNA, the CDR3 is TGTGCTAGTGGTTTGAAAAGGGACAGGGAGTCGGTTGTGAGGGGCTACACCTTC. The chain combines TRBV12-5 with TRBJ1-2; 9 nucleotides align to TRBD1. This CDR3 has 18 residues. CDR1 and CDR2 from the germline V gene are LGHNT and FRNRAP. The V and J ends lost 2 bases and 8 bases, in that order; junction bases with no gene match: 18.

The CDR3 nucleotides are TGTGCCACCAGTGATGACGGACAGACCTATGGCTACACCTTC. Translated: CATSDDGQTYGYTF. The chain has TRBV24-1 and TRBJ1-2; possible D gene TRBD1, 6 bases. Trimming pared 3 bases from V and 4 bases from J, leaving 11 bases between. This CDR3 has 14 amino acids. Germline V CDR1 and CDR2: KGHDR, SFDVKD.

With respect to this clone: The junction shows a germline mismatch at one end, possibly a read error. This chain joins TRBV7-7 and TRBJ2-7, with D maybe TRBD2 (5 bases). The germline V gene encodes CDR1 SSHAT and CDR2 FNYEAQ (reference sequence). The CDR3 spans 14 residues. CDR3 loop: CASSPTSSLGEQYF. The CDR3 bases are TGTGCTAGCAGCCCCACTAGTTCCTTGGGCGAGCAGTACTTC.

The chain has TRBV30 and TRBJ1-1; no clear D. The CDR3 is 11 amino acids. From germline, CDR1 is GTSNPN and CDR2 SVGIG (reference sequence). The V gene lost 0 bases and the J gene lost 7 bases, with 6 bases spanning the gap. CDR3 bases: TGTGCCTGGAGTGTACGGAGTGAAGCTTTCTTT. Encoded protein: CAWSVRSEAFF.

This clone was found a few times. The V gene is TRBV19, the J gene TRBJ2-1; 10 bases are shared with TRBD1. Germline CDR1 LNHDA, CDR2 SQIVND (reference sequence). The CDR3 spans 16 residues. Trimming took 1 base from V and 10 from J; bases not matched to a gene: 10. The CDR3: CASSIGGTGASGEQFF. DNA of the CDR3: TGTGCCAGTAGTATAGGGGGGACAGGGGCCTCGGGCGAGCAGTTCTTC.

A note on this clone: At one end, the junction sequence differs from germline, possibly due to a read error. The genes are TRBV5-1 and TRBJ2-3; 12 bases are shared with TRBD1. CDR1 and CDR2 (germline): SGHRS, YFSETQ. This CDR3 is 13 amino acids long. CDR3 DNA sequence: TGCGCCAGCAGCTTGGCCGGGGACAGGGGGCATCATTTT. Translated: CASSLAGDRGHHF.